The 14 T cell receptor beta chains listed next were all sequenced from one sample in a study of blood T cell repertoires in COVID-19 (dated by TCRdb to 2018 to 2020). Libraries were built with the immunoSEQ multiplex PCR assay. TCRdb took over this immuneACCESS table, retaining in-frame rearrangements with V and J assigned. Such tables are incomplete; in checked studies, under half of the missing clones stem from an unresolved V gene, and the remainder is unexplained. The sample table contains 200,000 to 300,000 clones; only one count was recorded for roughly 90% of them. Of the sample, approximately 2% is held by the ten largest clones. The sequenced sample was peripheral blood. The receptors were sampled from a young man with active or convalescent COVID-19.

There are a few counts of this clone. The chain uses TRBV7-3 and TRBJ1-1, with a possible D match to TRBD1 (5 bases). Germline V gene sequence: CDR1 SGHTA, CDR2 FQGTGA. The CDR3 contains 13 residues. V lost 5 bases, J lost 1 base, and 8 bases lay in between. CDR3 in amino acids: CASSRGTNTEAFF. For the CDR3, the DNA is TGTGCCAGCAGCAGGGGTACGAACACTGAAGCTTTCTTT.

The V gene is TRBV5-1, the J gene TRBJ2-3; D perhaps matches TRBD2 (6 bases). CDR1 is SGHRS, CDR2 YFSETQ, per germline. CDR3 size: 15 residues. With 4 bases removed from V and 5 bases from J, the gap between germline ends came to 17 bases. The DNA for the CDR3 is TGCGCCAGCAGCAACGCACCGGGGGTTATAGATACGCAGTATTTT. It specifies CASSNAPGVIDTQYF.

The chain uses TRBV19 and TRBJ1-5; D gene uncertain. The V end was cut by 5 bases, the J end by 3 bases, with 14 bases between. Germline CDR1 and CDR2: LNHDA and SQIVND (reference sequence). This CDR3 has 15 residues. The CDR3 region is CASSLGSLSNQPQHF. The CDR3 nucleotides are TGTGCCAGTAGTCTCGGGTCTCTTTCCAATCAGCCCCAGCATTTT.

The V gene is TRBV28, the J gene TRBJ2-7; 10 bases are shared with TRBD2. The germline gives CDR1 MDHEN, CDR2 SYDVKM. CDR3 length equals 14 residues. V gave up 6 bases and J gave up 10 bases; unmatched junction bases: 12. CDR3 in DNA: TGTGCCAGCAGACCACAGAGCGGGGGGGCGTCACAGTACTTC. Translated, it gives CASRPQSGGASQYF.

This clone has just one count. CDR3 DNA: TGTGCCAGCAGCTTAGGGGACAGCCGCTCTGGAAACACCATATATTTT. Its translation is CASSLGDSRSGNTIYF. The chain uses TRBV7-2 and TRBJ1-3; the match to TRBD1 covers 7 bases. Germline assignment: CDR1 SGHTA and CDR2 FQGNSA. J gave up 0 bases and V 1 base, and 3 bases lay outside the gene matches. This CDR3 comprises 16 residues.

J is TRBJ2-5 and V is TRBV3-1 (or the pseudogene TRBV3-2); tentative D call: TRBD1 (6 bases). The CDR3 consists of 18 residues. The V end lost 4 bases, the J end lost 1 base, and 22 bases lay between the germline ends. The germline CDR1 and CDR2 sequences are LGHDT and YNNKEL (reference sequence). The CDR3 loop reads CASSPQTKQGCGQETQYF. The CDR3 DNA follows: TGTGCCAGCAGCCCGCAAACTAAACAGGGTTGCGGCCAAGAGACCCAGTACTTC.

This chain uses TRBV6-6 with TRBJ1-4; tentatively, D is TRBD1 (5 bases). The CDR3 sequence is 14 residues long. CDR1 is MNHNY, CDR2 SVGAGI, per germline (reference sequence). The ends were cut back, 2 bases at V and 4 bases at J, with 8 bases in the middle. The CDR3 reads CASSYGGDNEKLFF. The CDR3 nucleotides are TGTGCCAGCAGTTACGGGGGGGATAATGAAAAACTGTTTTTT.

The rearrangement joins TRBV27 to TRBJ2-2; D unclear. Trimming removed 0 bases from V and 0 bases from J, with 5 bases in between. This CDR3 is 15 amino acids long. The germline gives CDR1 MNHEY, CDR2 SMNVEV (reference sequence). The CDR3 sequence: CASSLSYTNTGELFF. The CDR3 nucleotides are TGTGCCAGCAGTTTATCTTACACGAACACCGGGGAGCTGTTTTTT.

The V and J genes are TRBV5-6 and TRBJ2-7, with a possible D match to TRBD1 (5 bases). The germline CDR1 and CDR2 sequences are SGHDT and YYEEEE. Trimming took 2 bases from V and 0 from J, leaving 12 bases between them. This CDR3 region has 15 residues. The CDR3 region is CASSFSWGSSYEQYF. DNA of the CDR3: TGTGCCAGCAGCTTTTCATGGGGCAGCTCCTACGAGCAGTACTTC.

The rearrangement joins TRBV7-9 to TRBJ2-2; 10 bases agree with TRBD1. The V gene's germline CDR1 is SEHNR and CDR2 FQNEAQ (reference sequence). The V gene end was trimmed by 6 bases and the J gene end by 3 bases; junction bases not matched to a gene: 7. CDR3 length: 16 residues. CDR3 in DNA: TGTGCCAGCAGTCCAGGACAGGGGGGCTACACCGGGGAGCTGTTTTTT. This codes for CASSPGQGGYTGELFF.

The chain has TRBV5-1 and TRBJ2-3, with 8 bases identical to TRBD2. CDR1 and CDR2 (germline): SGHRS, YFSETQ. Trimming at V came to 6 bases and at J to 0 bases, leaving 6 bases not matched to a gene. This CDR3 comprises 15 residues. The CDR3 sequence: CASKPWTSSTDTQYF. CDR3 DNA: TGCGCCAGCAAACCATGGACTAGCAGCACAGATACGCAGTATTTT.

The CDR3 DNA reads TGTGCCAGCAGACCCTTTCCCCGAGGAAATGAAAAACTGTTTTTT. As protein: CASRPFPRGNEKLFF. This sequence joins TRBV27 and TRBJ1-4; no clear D. The CDR3 has 15 amino acids. V lost 6 bases to trimming and J lost 5 bases, with 16 bases between them. Germline CDR1 is MNHEY and CDR2 is SMNVEV (reference sequence).

This clone was detected only a few times. This rearrangement joins TRBV4-1 to TRBJ1-5; no definite D call. The CDR3 contains 16 residues. Trimming removed 0 bases at V and 4 bases at J, with 13 bases between. Looked up from germline, CDR1 is MGHRA and CDR2 is YSYEKL. CDR3 loop: CASSQDIPALNQPQHF. CDR3 nucleotide sequence: TGCGCCAGCAGCCAAGATATTCCCGCACTGAATCAGCCCCAGCATTTT.

The genes are TRBV7-8 and TRBJ2-1; TRBD2 matches 9 bases. With 5 bases clipped from V and 6 bases from J, the junction kept 17 bases outside the gene matches. The CDR3 covers 18 residues. Germline CDR1 SGHVS, CDR2 FQNEAQ. The CDR3 is CASSPLRPGRGGRNEQFF. In nucleotides, the CDR3 is TGTGCCAGCAGCCCTCTTAGGCCCGGGCGGGGGGGTCGCAATGAGCAGTTCTTC.